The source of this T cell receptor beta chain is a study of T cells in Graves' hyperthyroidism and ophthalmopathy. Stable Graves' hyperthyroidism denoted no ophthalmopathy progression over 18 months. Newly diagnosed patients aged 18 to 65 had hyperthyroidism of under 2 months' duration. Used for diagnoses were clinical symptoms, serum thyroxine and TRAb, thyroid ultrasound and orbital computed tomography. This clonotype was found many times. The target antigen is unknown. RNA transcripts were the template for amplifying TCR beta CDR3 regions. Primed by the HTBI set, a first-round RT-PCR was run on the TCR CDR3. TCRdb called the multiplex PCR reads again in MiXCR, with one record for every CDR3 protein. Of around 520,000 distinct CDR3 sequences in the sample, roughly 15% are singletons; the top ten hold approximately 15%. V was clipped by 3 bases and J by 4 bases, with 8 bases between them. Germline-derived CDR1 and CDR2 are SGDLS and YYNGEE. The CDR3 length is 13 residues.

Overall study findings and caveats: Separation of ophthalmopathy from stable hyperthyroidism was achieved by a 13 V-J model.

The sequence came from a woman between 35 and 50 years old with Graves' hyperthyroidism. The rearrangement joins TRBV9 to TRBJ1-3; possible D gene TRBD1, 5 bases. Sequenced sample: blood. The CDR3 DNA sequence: TGTGCCAGCAGCGGGGACGACGGAAACACCATATATTTT. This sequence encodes CASSGDDGNTIYF.